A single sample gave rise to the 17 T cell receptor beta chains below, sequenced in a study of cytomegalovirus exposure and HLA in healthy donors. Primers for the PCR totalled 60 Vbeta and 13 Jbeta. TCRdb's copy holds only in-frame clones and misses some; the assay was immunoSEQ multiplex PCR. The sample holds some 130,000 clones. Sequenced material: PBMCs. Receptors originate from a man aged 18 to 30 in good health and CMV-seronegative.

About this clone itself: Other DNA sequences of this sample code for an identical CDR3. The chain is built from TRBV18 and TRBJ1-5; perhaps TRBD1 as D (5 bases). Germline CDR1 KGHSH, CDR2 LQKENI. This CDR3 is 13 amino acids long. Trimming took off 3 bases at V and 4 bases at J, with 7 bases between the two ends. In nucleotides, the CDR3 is TGTGCCAGCTCACCGGAGGGGAATCAGCCCCAGCATTTT. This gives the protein CASSPEGNQPQHF.

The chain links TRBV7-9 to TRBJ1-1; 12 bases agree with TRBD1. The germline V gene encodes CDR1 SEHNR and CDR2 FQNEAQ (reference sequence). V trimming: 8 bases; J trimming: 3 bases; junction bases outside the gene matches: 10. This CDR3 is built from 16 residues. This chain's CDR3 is CASPGTGGQIDTEAFF. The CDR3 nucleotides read TGTGCCAGCCCCGGGACAGGGGGCCAGATTGACACTGAAGCTTTCTTT.

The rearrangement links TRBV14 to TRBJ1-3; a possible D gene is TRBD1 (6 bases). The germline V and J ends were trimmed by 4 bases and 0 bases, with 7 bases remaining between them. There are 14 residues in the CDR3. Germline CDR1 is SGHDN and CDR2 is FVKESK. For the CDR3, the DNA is TGTGCCAGCAGCCCGGGACACTCTGGAAACACCATATATTTT. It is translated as CASSPGHSGNTIYF. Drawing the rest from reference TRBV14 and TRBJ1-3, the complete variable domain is EAGVTQFPSHSVIEKGQTVTLRCDPISGHDNLYWYRRVMGKEIKFLLHFVKESKQDESGMPNNRFLAERTGGTYSTLKVQPAELEDSGVYFCASSPGHSGNTIYFGEGSWLTVV.

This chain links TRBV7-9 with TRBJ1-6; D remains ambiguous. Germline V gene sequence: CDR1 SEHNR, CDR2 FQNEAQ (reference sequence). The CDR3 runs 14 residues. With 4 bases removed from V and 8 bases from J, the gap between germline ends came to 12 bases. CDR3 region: CASSSRSGHSPLHF. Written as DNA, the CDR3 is TGTGCCAGCAGCTCGCGGTCCGGCCATTCACCCCTCCACTTT.

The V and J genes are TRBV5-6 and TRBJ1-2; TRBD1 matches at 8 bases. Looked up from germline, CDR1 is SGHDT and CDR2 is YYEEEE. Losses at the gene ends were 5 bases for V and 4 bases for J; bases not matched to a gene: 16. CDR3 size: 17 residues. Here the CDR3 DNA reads TGTGCCAGCAGAGATCCGGGACAGGCCGCTATTACCTATGGCTACACCTTC. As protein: CASRDPGQAAITYGYTF.

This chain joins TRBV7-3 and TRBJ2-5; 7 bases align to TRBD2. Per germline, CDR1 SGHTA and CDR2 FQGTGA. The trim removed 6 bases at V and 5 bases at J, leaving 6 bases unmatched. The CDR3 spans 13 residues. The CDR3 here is CASSLGGVETQYF. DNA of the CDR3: TGTGCCAGCAGTTTGGGGGGGGTGGAGACCCAGTACTTC.

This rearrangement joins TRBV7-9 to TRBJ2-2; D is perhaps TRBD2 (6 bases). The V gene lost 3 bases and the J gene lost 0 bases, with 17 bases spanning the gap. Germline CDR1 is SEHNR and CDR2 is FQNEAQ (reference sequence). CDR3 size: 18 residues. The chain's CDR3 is CASSLSRHSGPNTGELFF. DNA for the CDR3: TGTGCCAGCAGCTTGAGCCGGCATAGCGGCCCGAACACCGGGGAGCTGTTTTTT.

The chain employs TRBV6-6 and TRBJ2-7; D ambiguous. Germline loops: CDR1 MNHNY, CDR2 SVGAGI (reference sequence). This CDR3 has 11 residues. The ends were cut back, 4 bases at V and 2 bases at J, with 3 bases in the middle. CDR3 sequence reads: CASSSAYEQYF. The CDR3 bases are TGTGCCAGCAGTTCCGCCTACGAGCAGTACTTC.

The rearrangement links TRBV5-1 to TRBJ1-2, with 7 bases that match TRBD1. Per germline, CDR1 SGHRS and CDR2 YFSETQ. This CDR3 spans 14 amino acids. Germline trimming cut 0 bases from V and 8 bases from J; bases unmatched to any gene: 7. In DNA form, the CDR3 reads TGCGCCAGCAGCTTGGTCCAGGGGGTAGGGGGCTACACCTTC. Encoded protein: CASSLVQGVGGYTF.

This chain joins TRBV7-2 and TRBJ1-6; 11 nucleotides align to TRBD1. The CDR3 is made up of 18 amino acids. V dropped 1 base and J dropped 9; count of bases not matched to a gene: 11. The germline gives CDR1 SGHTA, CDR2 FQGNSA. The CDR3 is CASSLVTGQGGRGSPLHF. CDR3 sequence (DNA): TGTGCCAGCAGCTTAGTGACGGGACAGGGGGGAAGGGGTTCACCCCTCCACTTT.

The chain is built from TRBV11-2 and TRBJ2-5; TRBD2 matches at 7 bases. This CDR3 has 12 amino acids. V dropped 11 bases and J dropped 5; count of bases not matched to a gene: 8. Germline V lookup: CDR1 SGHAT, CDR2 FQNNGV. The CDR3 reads CASDEGGETQYF. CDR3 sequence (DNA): TGTGCCTCGGACGAGGGAGGGGAGACCCAGTACTTC. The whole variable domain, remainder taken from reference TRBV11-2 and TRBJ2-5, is EAGVAQSPRYKIIEKRQSVAFWCNPISGHATLYWYQQILGQGPKLLIQFQNNGVVDDSQLPKDRFSAERLKGVDSTLKIQPAKLEDSAVYLCASDEGGETQYFGPGTRLLVL.

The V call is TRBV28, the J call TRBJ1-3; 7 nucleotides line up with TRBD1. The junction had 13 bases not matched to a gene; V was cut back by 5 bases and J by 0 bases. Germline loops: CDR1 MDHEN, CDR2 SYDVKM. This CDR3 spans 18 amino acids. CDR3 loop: CASSIPAGQAASGNTIYF. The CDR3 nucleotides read TGTGCCAGCAGTATCCCCGCCGGACAGGCCGCCTCTGGAAACACCATATATTTT.

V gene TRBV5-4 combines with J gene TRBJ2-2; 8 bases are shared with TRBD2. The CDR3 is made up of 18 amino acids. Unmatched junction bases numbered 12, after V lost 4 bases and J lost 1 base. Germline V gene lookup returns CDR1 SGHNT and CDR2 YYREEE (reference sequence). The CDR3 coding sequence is TGTGCCAGCAGCGAACCCTTCGAGACTAGCGAGAACACCGGGGAGCTGTTTTTT. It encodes CASSEPFETSENTGELFF.

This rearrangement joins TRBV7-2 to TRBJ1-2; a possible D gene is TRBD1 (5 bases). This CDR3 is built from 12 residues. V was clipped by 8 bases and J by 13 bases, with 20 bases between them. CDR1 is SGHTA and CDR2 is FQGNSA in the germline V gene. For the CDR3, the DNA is TGTGCCAGCTCCAGGGAGGCAGGGTCCTTCACCTTC. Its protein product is CASSREAGSFTF. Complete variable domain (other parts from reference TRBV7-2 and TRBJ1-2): GAGVSQSPSNKVTEKGKDVELRCDPISGHTALYWYRQSLGQGLEFLIYFQGNSAPDKSGLPSDRFSAERTGGSVSTLTIQRTQQEDSAVYLCASSREAGSFTFGSGTRLTVV.

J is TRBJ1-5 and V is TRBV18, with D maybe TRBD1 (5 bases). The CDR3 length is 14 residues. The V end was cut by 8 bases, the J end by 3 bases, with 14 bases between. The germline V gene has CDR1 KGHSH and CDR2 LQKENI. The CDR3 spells CASTVGTNNQPQHF. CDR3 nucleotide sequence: TGTGCCAGCACCGTTGGGACTAACAATCAGCCCCAGCATTTT.

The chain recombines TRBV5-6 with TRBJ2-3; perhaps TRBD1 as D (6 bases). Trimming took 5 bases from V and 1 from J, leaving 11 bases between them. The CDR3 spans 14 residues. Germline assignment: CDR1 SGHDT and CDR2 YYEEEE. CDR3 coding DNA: TGTGCCAGCAGTTTCACAGGGCGCACAGATACGCAGTATTTT. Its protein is CASSFTGRTDTQYF.

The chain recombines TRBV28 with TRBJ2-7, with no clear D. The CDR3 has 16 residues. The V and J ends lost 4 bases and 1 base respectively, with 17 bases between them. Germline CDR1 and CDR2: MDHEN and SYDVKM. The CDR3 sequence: CASSSPTGKVSYEQYF. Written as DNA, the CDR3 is TGTGCCAGCAGTTCCCCTACGGGTAAGGTATCCTACGAGCAGTACTTC.